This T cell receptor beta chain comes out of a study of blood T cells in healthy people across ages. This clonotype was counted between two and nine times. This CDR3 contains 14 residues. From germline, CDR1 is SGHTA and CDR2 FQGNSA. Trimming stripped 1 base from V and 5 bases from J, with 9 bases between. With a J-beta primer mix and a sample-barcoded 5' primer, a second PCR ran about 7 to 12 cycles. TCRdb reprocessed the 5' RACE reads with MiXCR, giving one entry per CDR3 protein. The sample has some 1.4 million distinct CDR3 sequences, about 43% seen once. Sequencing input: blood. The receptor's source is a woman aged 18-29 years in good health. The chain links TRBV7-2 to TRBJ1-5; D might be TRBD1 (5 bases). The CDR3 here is CASSLVRDYQPQHF. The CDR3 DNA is TGTGCCAGCAGCTTAGTCAGGGATTATCAGCCCCAGCATTTT.